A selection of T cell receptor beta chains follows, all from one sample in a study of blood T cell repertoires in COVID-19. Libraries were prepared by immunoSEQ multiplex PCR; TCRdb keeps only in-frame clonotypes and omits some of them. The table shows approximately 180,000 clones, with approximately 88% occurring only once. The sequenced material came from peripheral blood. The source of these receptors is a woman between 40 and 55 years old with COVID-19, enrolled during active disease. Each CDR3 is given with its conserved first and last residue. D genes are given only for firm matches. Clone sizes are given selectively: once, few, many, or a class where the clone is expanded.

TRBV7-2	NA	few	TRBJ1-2	TGTGCCAGCAGCGAATTTCGTGGGCACGGCGGACTCGTTCGGTATGGCTACACCTTC	CASSEFRGHGGLVRYGYTF
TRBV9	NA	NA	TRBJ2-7	TGTGCCAGCAGCGTAGGAGTCGGGGAGCAGTACTTC	CASSVGVGEQYF
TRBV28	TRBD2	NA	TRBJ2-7	TGTGCCAGCAGCCCCCTGATGTTGAAGCGGGAGCGCTACGAGCAGTACTTC	CASSPLMLKRERYEQYF
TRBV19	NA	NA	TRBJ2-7	TGTGCCAGTAGTTGGGGAGATTTCGCCTACGAGCAGTACTTC	CASSWGDFAYEQYF
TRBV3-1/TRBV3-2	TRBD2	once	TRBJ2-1	TGTGCCAGCAGCCAAGCGAGTTCTAGCGGGAGGGCCTACAATGAGCAGTTCTTC	CASSQASSSGRAYNEQFF
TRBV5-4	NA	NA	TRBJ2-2	TGTGCCAGCAGCGTTGGCAGGGTGGCCACCGGGGAGCTGTTTTTT	CASSVGRVATGELFF
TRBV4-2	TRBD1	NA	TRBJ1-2	TGTGCCAGCAGCCAAGATTGGGTCAGGGGGAATGGCTACACCTTC	CASSQDWVRGNGYTF
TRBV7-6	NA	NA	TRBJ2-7	TGTGCCAGCAGCTTAGACAGCGAGCAGTACTTC	CASSLDSEQYF
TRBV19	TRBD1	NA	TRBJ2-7	TGTGCCAGTAGTGCCGGGACAGGGAACTACGAGCAGTACTTC	CASSAGTGNYEQYF
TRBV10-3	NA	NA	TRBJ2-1	TGTGCCATCAGTGAGTCACAAGTGGATGAGCAGTTCTTC	CAISESQVDEQFF
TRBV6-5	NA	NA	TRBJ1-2	TGTGCCAGCAGCCCCAATGGGGGGGGGTACACCTTC	CASSPNGGGYTF
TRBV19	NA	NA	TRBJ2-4	TGTGCCAGTAGTAAAGATCAGTGGGTCGGGATGAACATTCAGTACTTC	CASSKDQWVGMNIQYF
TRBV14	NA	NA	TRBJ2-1	TGTGCCAGCAGCCGTCCCCTCTACAATGAGCAGTTCTTC	CASSRPLYNEQFF
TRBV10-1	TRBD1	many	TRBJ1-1	TGCGCCAGCAGTGACGAGCGGACAGGAGTTGAAGCTTTCTTT	CASSDERTGVEAFF
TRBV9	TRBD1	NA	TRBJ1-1	TGTGCCAGCAGCGAACAGGGGGCTGGAACTGAAGCTTTCTTT	CASSEQGAGTEAFF
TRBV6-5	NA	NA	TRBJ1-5	TGTGCCAGCAGCCGAAATTACAACAGCAATCAGCCCCAGCATTTT	CASSRNYNSNQPQHF
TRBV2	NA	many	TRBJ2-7	TGTGCCAGCAGTTCGGAACAGGTGAACTACGAGCAGTACTTC	CASSSEQVNYEQYF
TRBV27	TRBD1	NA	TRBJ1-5	TGTGCCAGCAGATTTCAGGGGGCAAAGAATCAGCCCCAGCATTTT	CASRFQGAKNQPQHF
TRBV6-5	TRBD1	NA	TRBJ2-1	TGTGCCAGCAGTCCGACAGGGGGCGCCTACAATGAGCAGTTCTTC	CASSPTGGAYNEQFF
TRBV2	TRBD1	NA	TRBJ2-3	TGTGCCAGCAACCGGGGACAGGGGGTTTTCCCCCACACAGATACGCAGTATTTT	CASNRGQGVFPHTDTQYF
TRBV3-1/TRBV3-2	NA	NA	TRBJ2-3	TGTGCCAGCAGCCTTTCCGGGACTTCCACAGATACGCAGTATTTT	CASSLSGTSTDTQYF
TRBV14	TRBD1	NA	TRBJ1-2	TGTGCCAGCAGCCAAGAGTGGTCTTCGGGCAGGGGGCTTCGGGGCTACACCTTC	CASSQEWSSGRGLRGYTF
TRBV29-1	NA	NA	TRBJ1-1	TGCAGCGTTACACGGAACACTGAAGCTTTCTTT	CSVTRNTEAFF
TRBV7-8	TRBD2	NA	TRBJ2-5	TGTGCCAGCAGCTTCCCGGGGGGGGGACAAGAGACCCAGTACTTC	CASSFPGGGQETQYF
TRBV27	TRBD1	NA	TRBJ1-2	TGTGCCAGCAGTCAACAGGGGAGCTATGGCTACACCTTC	CASSQQGSYGYTF
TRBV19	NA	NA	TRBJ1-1	TGTGCCAGTAGTATGAGGCTCTATGAAGCTTTCTTT	CASSMRLYEAFF
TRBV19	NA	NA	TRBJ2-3	TGTGCCAGTAGTATAGATCCGAGCGGAGGAGGATTGACAGATACGCAGTATTTT	CASSIDPSGGGLTDTQYF
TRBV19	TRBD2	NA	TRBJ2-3	TGTGCCAGTACGGGGGGGCGGATAACAGATACGCAGTATTTT	CASTGGRITDTQYF
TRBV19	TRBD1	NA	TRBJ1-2	TGTGCCAGTAGTAGAGGACAGGACCTCTATGGCTACACCTTC	CASSRGQDLYGYTF
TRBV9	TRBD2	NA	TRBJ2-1	TGTGCCAGCAGCGTAGGTACTAGCGGGAGTTATGAGCAGTTCTTC	CASSVGTSGSYEQFF
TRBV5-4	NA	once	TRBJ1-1	TGTGCCAGCAGCTTGGGGCCCGGGATGAACACTGAAGCTTTCTTT	CASSLGPGMNTEAFF